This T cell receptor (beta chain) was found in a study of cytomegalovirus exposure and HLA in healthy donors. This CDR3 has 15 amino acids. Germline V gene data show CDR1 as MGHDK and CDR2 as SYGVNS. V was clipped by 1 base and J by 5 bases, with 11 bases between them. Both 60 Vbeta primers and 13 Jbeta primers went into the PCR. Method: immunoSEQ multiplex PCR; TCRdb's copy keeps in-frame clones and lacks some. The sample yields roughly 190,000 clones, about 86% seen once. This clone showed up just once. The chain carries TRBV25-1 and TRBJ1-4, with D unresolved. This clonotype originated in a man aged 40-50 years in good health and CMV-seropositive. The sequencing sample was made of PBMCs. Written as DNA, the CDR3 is TGTGCCAGCAGTGAATCCGGAGTGAACAATGAAAAACTGTTTTTT. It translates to CASSESGVNNEKLFF. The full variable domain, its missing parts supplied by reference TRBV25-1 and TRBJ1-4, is EADIYQTPRYLVIGTGKKITLECSQTMGHDKMYWYQQDPGMELHLIHYSYGVNSTEKGDLSSESTVSRIRTEHFPLTLESARPSHTSQYLCASSESGVNNEKLFFGSGTQLSVL.